This TCR beta chain emerged from a study of tumor-infiltrating lymphocytes in primary liver carcinoma. The wider study: These patients were men and women whose ages were 30 to 69 years.

The investigators made TCR beta cDNA from about 500 ng total RNA, using a constant-region primer. TCR beta libraries came from three nested multiplex PCR rounds using slightly modified ARM-PCR. Researchers ran the first two PCR rounds for roughly 10 cycles each with TRBV1-TRBV30 forward primers and a C-beta reverse primer. TCRdb itself ran the multiplex PCR reads through MiXCR, one entry per CDR3 protein. The table records about 180,000 distinct CDR3 sequences, 50% to 75% of them present only once. CDR1 is SGHAT, CDR2 FQNNGV, per germline. The CDR3 consists of 15 residues. Unsorted whole blood supplied the blood RNA, and germline DNA was isolated too. No patient had received treatment, and all had chronic HBV infection. Study-level results: Compared with tumor region pairs, tumor-adjacent and tumor-blood pairs overlapped less.

A note on this clonotype: Its antigen is unidentified. The junction departs from germline at one end; a sequencing error may be responsible.

Sequencing used peripheral blood. The rearrangement uses TRBV11-2 and TRBJ1-5; no definite D call. The clonotype comes from a man in his forties with primary liver carcinoma and hepatitis B virus infection. The CDR3 sequence is CTSSLDFSDGQPQHF. The CDR3, as DNA: TGTACCAGCAGCTTAGATTTTAGCGATGGTCAGCCCCAGCATTTT.